A single T cell receptor (beta chain) is shown here with its context. As yet, its antigen is unknown. The table came from immunoSEQ multiplex PCR; TCRdb's copy has only in-frame clones and leaves some out. The sample holds tens of thousands of clones, around 70% seen once. This record belongs to a study of tumor-infiltrating lymphocytes in localized non-small cell lung cancer. Overall study results and limits: Tumors had more T cell infiltration than uninvolved lung, per TCRbeta sequencing and CD3 counts.

Input material: lung tumor tissue. The source of this sequence is a human donor with non-small cell lung cancer.

CDR3 sequence reads: CASSPPTTAKNIQYF. CDR3 DNA sequence: TGTGCCAGCTCACCACCGACTACGGCCAAAAACATTCAGTACTTC. The J gene is TRBJ2-4, the V gene TRBV18; D is possibly TRBD2 (5 bases). This CDR3 comprises 15 residues. The V gene lost 0 bases and the J gene lost 1 base, with 7 bases spanning the gap. Germline V gene data show CDR1 as KGHSH and CDR2 as LQKENI.